This record concerns one T cell receptor (beta chain) sequence. The antigen remains unidentified. This specimen belongs to a study of T cell responses to AZD1222 COVID-19 vaccine. Study findings and constraints: Only six AZD1222 recipients tested seropositive at baseline. Vaccine-associated CD4 TCRs spanned spike, dominant at 160-218 and 743-854. As reported, nearly half of all spike-specific TCRs target variant regions that are unmutated.

The data were produced by immunoSEQ multiplex PCR, yet TCRdb's version contains in-frame clones alone and is incomplete. The data show around 210,000 clones, with 90% to 95% seen just once and approximately 1.5% held by the top ten. Trimming removed 5 bases from V and 0 bases from J; junction bases left unmatched: 12. Germline V lookup: CDR1 SEHNR, CDR2 FQNEAQ (reference sequence). This CDR3 is 18 amino acids long. This TCR derives from an adult who received the MenACWY meningococcal vaccine as a control. This sample comprised peripheral blood, obtained 28 days after the second dose of the MenACWY control vaccine. The chain joins TRBV7-9 to TRBJ2-3, with 9 bases identical to TRBD1. CDR3 protein: CASSDTPTGGISTDTQYF. The CDR3 coding sequence is TGTGCCAGCAGCGATACCCCGACAGGGGGGATTAGCACAGATACGCAGTATTTT.